The clone carrying this T cell receptor (beta chain) showed up many times. The data belong to a study of T-cell reconstitution after alpha-beta-depleted transplantation in children. This CDR3 comprises 18 residues. Trimming took 3 bases from V and 0 from J; bases not matched to a gene: 13. The germline V gene encodes CDR1 DFQATT and CDR2 SNEGSKA (reference sequence). Molecular barcoding with unique molecular identifiers was used for the TCRbeta library. TCRdb independently ran MiXCR on the PCR reads; one entry per CDR3 protein. The sample carries some 600,000 distinct CDR3 sequences, roughly 17% recorded once.

The sample in question was PBMCs from the stem cell graft donor, obtained from the stem cell graft. The chain carries TRBV20-1 and TRBJ2-3; TRBD1 matches at 9 bases. This sequence was found in a human donor who donated a stem cell graft to a child with acute myeloid leukemia. The CDR3 reads CSASPPWRDRESTDTQYF. In DNA form, the CDR3 reads TGCAGTGCTAGTCCCCCTTGGAGGGACAGGGAAAGCACAGATACGCAGTATTTT.